The 16 T cell receptor beta chains listed next were all sequenced from one sample in a study of beta chain features in type 1 diabetes. All of the isolated RNA was reverse transcribed, so expressed TCRB transcripts were sequenced. Produced via immunoSEQ multiplex PCR; TCRdb's table is partial and in-frame only. The table lists 15,000 to 18,000 clones, around 43% of them singletons. Sample: stem cell memory CD4+ T cells from blood. The source is a woman aged 40 to 50 in good health.

This clone has just a few counts. The V and J genes are TRBV18 and TRBJ1-3; 9 bases match TRBD1. The CDR3 contains 16 residues. J lost 4 bases, V lost 3 bases, and 7 bases had no gene match. Germline V lookup: CDR1 KGHSH, CDR2 LQKENI. The CDR3 region has the DNA TGTGCCAGCTCACCCCGCATGGGACAGGGAGGAAACACCATATATTTT. Translating it yields CASSPRMGQGGNTIYF.

The J gene is TRBJ1-3, the V gene TRBV5-4, with no clear D. Germline assignment: CDR1 SGHNT and CDR2 YYREEE (reference sequence). Deletions cut 0 bases from V and 2 bases from J, with 15 bases between. This CDR3 comprises 17 residues. The chain's CDR3 is CASSLEFGGLPGNTIYF. CDR3 in DNA: TGTGCCAGCAGCTTGGAGTTTGGAGGGCTGCCTGGAAACACCATATATTTT.

V is TRBV7-2 and J is TRBJ2-5; possible D gene TRBD2, 5 bases. The CDR3 loop spans 14 amino acids. Trimming left V 2 bases short and J 8 bases short, with 15 bases between. CDR1 SGHTA and CDR2 FQGNSA come from the germline V gene. Here the CDR3 reads CASSLRLIPGTQYF. CDR3 sequence (DNA): TGTGCCAGCAGCTTACGACTAATCCCGGGAACCCAGTACTTC.

CDR3 amino acids: CASSPRWSGGTGELFF. The CDR3 DNA reads as TGTGCCAGCTCCCCGCGTTGGAGCGGGGGGACCGGGGAGCTGTTTTTT. V gene TRBV18 combines with J gene TRBJ2-2; 9 bases are shared with TRBD2. The germline CDR1 and CDR2 sequences are KGHSH and LQKENI. V was pared by 6 bases and J by 5 bases, with 10 bases of the junction left unmatched. This CDR3 comprises 16 residues.

The genes are TRBV7-2 and TRBJ2-7; a possible D gene is TRBD2 (6 bases). The CDR3 spans 16 residues. The V gene's germline CDR1 is SGHTA and CDR2 FQGNSA. Trimming left V 5 bases short and J 3 bases short, with 20 bases between. CDR3 nucleotide sequence: TGTGCCAGCAGCCCCCGGGGAGCGGGCATATTCTACGAGCAGTACTTC. This gives the protein CASSPRGAGIFYEQYF.

This clone was counted only a few times. The chain employs TRBV6-6 and TRBJ2-5; tentative D call: TRBD2 (6 bases). Germline V gene data show CDR1 as MNHNY and CDR2 as SVGAGI (reference sequence). The CDR3 is 13 residues long. With 5 bases removed from V and 5 bases from J, the gap between germline ends came to 12 bases. The CDR3 loop reads CASSPGDPETQYF. The CDR3 bases are TGTGCCAGCAGTCCGGGGGACCCCGAGACCCAGTACTTC.

V usage is TRBV2 and J usage is TRBJ1-2; 8 bases map to TRBD1. The CDR3 has 13 residues. Germline V gene data show CDR1 as SNHLY and CDR2 as FYNNEI. V dropped 9 bases and J dropped 5; count of bases not matched to a gene: 8. This CDR3 reads CASRQGPTYGYTF. In nucleotides, the CDR3 is TGTGCCAGTAGACAGGGGCCCACGTATGGCTACACCTTC.

A few counts support this clone. The rearrangement uses TRBV18 and TRBJ2-7, with a tentative D call TRBD1 (6 bases). The length of the CDR3 is 17 residues. Germline CDR1 KGHSH, CDR2 LQKENI. V was shortened by 2 bases and J by 3 bases, with 20 bases between the two germline ends. The CDR3 sequence: CASSPSTGQYLGYEQYF. CDR3 sequence (DNA): TGTGCCAGCTCACCATCGACCGGACAGTACCTAGGCTACGAGCAGTACTTC. The whole variable domain, remainder taken from reference TRBV18 and TRBJ2-7, is NAGVMQNPRHLVRRRGQEARLRCSPMKGHSHVYWYRQLPEEGLKFMVYLQKENIIDESGMPKERFSAEFPKEGPSILRIQQVVRGDSAAYFCASSPSTGQYLGYEQYFGPGTRLTVT.

The chain combines TRBV18 with TRBJ2-2; TRBD1 is a possible D gene (5 bases). This CDR3 is 16 amino acids long. With 3 bases removed from V and 1 base from J, the gap between germline ends came to 12 bases. Germline loops: CDR1 KGHSH, CDR2 LQKENI. The CDR3 nucleotides are TGTGCCAGCTCACCTTTGGGGCAGATGAACACCGGGGAGCTGTTTTTT. Its protein is CASSPLGQMNTGELFF.

V gene TRBV19 combines with J gene TRBJ1-2; 7 bases align to TRBD1. The CDR3 consists of 15 residues. V was pared by 2 bases and J by 4 bases, with 7 bases of the junction left unmatched. Per germline, CDR1 LNHDA and CDR2 SQIVND (reference sequence). In nucleotides, the CDR3 is TGTGCCAGTAGTATACCGGACAGGAGGATCTATGGCTACACCTTC. It translates to CASSIPDRRIYGYTF.

V gene TRBV7-2 combines with J gene TRBJ1-4; D is unresolved. This CDR3 is built from 14 residues. Germline V gene lookup returns CDR1 SGHTA and CDR2 FQGNSA. V was trimmed by 1 base and J by 8 bases, leaving 11 bases between them. For the CDR3, the DNA is TGTGCCAGCAGCTTAGGGGAGGGTTACGAAAAACTGTTTTTT. Its translation: CASSLGEGYEKLFF.

This clone is medium-sized within its sample. This chain joins TRBV18 and TRBJ2-7; 7 bases are shared with TRBD2. This CDR3 has 15 residues. The germline V gene has CDR1 KGHSH and CDR2 LQKENI. The V gene end was trimmed by 1 base and the J gene end by 3 bases; junction bases not matched to a gene: 6. CDR3 nucleotide sequence: TGTGCCAGCTCACCACAGGGGACTATCCTCTACGAGCAGTACTTC. Translation gives CASSPQGTILYEQYF.

This chain uses TRBV5-8 with TRBJ2-2, with 12 bases identical to TRBD2. The CDR3 has 15 amino acids. Germline V gene sequence: CDR1 SGHTS, CDR2 YDEGEE. Germline trimming cut 4 bases from V and 5 bases from J; bases unmatched to any gene: 3. CDR3 region: CASSLTSGGTGELFF. CDR3 nucleotides: TGTGCCAGCAGCCTTACTAGCGGGGGGACCGGGGAGCTGTTTTTT.

The sample holds a few counts of this clone. The chain has TRBV6-1 and TRBJ2-7, with unresolved D. Germline V gene sequence: CDR1 MNHNS, CDR2 SASEGT. CDR3 size: 12 residues. Trimming removed 4 bases at V and 4 bases at J, with 8 bases between. The CDR3 is CASSVLLYEQYF. The CDR3 coding sequence is TGTGCCAGCAGTGTTCTTCTGTACGAGCAGTACTTC.

The chain carries TRBV11-3 and TRBJ2-5; 11 positions agree with TRBD2. The CDR3 spans 17 residues. CDR1 SGHNT and CDR2 YENEEA come from the germline V gene. V shed 2 bases, J shed 7 bases, and the junction held 12 bases outside the gene matches. CDR3 protein: CASSLSSSGGLPRTQYF. Written as DNA, the CDR3 is TGTGCCAGCAGCTTATCCTCTAGCGGGGGGCTGCCCAGGACCCAGTACTTC.

The rearrangement uses TRBV5-8 and TRBJ2-7; TRBD1 aligns across 9 bases. This CDR3 spans 15 amino acids. Germline V lookup: CDR1 SGHTS, CDR2 YDEGEE. V gave up 1 base and J gave up 5 bases; unmatched junction bases: 7. Here the CDR3 DNA reads TGTGCCAGCAGCTTGTTCCGACAGGGGGGGGACGAGCAGTACTTC. Translating gives CASSLFRQGGDEQYF.